Given below is one T cell receptor (beta chain) in context. This clone was counted a few times. Its cognate antigen has yet to be identified. Per-base qualities were not stored, and no clone one base away is much larger. This sample is drawn from a study of CD8+ T cells in alopecia areata (dated by TCRdb to 2016 to 2018). Background for the entire study: The treated patients, all with moderate-to-severe alopecia areata, were enrolled in an open-label pilot trial of oral tofacitinib given at 5 to 10 mg twice daily. Patients on tofacitinib were biopsied at baseline and after 4 and 24 weeks of treatment, and several of the patients also had a later scalp biopsy. RNA came from the PAXgene miRNA kit for fixed scalp, the miRNeasy kit for PBMCs, and the RNeasy kit for mouse skin. High-throughput TCRbeta sequencing was used to examine T cell clonal expansion in alopecia areata in both the C3H/HeJ mouse model and human patients. TCRbeta CDR3 regions were amplified by immunoSEQ multiplex PCR with 35 Vbeta forward and 13 Jbeta reverse primers. Clonality in the scalp was compared among normal scalp (n=4), patchy alopecia areata scalp (n=8), and alopecia totalis/universalis scalp (n=8). Patients received tofacitinib for 6 to 18 months and were then followed off drug for 6 months to check for delayed response and recurrence. Scalp tissue and sorted CD4+ and CD8+ peripheral blood T cells from patchy and totalis/universalis alopecia areata patients and from healthy controls were covered by human TCRbeta sequencing.

Paper-wide results and their limitations: Resident alphabeta T cells in normal human skin are also sequenced, complicating scalp TCR repertoire analysis, unlike mouse skin dominated by gammadelta T cells. TCR sequences shared between patients were less clear than in mice, possibly partly because of HLA diversity in the patient population. Compared with normal scalp, lesional scalp had higher clonality and more expanded CD8+ clones, particularly in alopecia totalis/universalis, a pattern that suggests antigenic drive.

The time point label, as the study defines it: baseline before oral tofacitinib. Lesional scalp punch biopsies and peripheral blood were collected from alopecia areata patients. After PBMCs were isolated by density centrifugation and stained for CD3, CD4 and CD8, a FACSAria was used to sort CD4+ and CD8+ T cells. The receptor library was made with the immunoSEQ multiplex PCR assay. To provide template for TCR sequencing, every sample had RNA extracted and reverse transcribed into cDNA. First-strand cDNA was synthesized with SuperScript III using a 2:1 mix of oligo-dT and random hexamers. A synthetic immune receptor repertoire was used to gauge amplification bias, and whatever bias remained was removed computationally. Per the authors' processing: Raw reads were preprocessed to remove errors, and CDR3 was defined according to IMGT conventions as the region from the conserved cysteine to phenylalanine. Clonality was computed as 1 minus the Shannon entropy, with the entropy normalized by log2 of the number of productive unique TCRs. Scalp TCRbeta sequences were cross-referenced with sorted blood CD4 and CD8 repertoires so that the CD4 or CD8 identity of scalp clones could be inferred. Held by TCRdb, this immuneACCESS table contains in-frame sequences only and omits some clones. Under half of the omission traces to an unresolved V gene where checked; the cause of the rest is unknown. The V and J calls and clone size are taken from that table; D and trimming were inferred from the DNA. Here the sample has hundreds of thousands of clones; approximately 61% occur a single time. The leading ten clones occupy 0.4% to 0.55% of the sample.

From the cysteine through the phenylalanine, the CDR3 covers 14 amino acids. Only CDR3 DNA is held: 42 bases, read in frame from base 1. At the junction V is shortened by 3 bases and J by 4 bases; bases outside the gene matches: 4. In the germline V gene, CDR1 corresponds to ENHRY and CDR2 to SYGVKD. This TCR was recovered from a human donor with alopecia areata. Source: CD4+ T cells sorted from blood, taken at week 0. This chain is built from TRBV10-3 and TRBJ1-2, with TRBD1 matching 8 junction bases. The DNA reads as follows: TGTGCCATCAGTGACTTTGACAGGGGCTATGGCTACACCTTC. Translated, it gives CAISDFDRGYGYTF.